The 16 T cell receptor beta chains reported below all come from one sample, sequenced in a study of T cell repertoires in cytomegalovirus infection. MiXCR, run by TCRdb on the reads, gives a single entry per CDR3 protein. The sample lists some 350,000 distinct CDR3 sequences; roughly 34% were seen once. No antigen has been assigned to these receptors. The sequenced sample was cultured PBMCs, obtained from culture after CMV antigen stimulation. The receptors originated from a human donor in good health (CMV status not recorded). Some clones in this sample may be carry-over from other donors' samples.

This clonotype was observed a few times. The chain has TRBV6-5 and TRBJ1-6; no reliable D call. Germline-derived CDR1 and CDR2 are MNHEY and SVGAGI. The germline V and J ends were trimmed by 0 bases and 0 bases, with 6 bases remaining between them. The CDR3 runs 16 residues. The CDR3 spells CASSYSRSSYNSPLHF. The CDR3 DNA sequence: TGTGCCAGCAGTTACTCCAGGAGCTCCTATAATTCACCCCTCCACTTT.

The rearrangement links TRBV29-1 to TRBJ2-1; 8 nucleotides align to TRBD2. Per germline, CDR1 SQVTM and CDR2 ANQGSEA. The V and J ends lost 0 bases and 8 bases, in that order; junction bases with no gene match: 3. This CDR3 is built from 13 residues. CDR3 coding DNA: TGCAGCGTTGAAGATGGACTAGCCGATGAGCAGTTCTTC. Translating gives CSVEDGLADEQFF.

CDR3 amino acids: CASRRQGVSTGELFF. The CDR3 nucleotides read TGTGCCAGCAGACGACAGGGCGTTAGCACCGGGGAGCTGTTTTTT. The chain uses TRBV3-1 and TRBJ2-2; the match to TRBD1 covers 7 bases. After removal of 6 bases from V and 4 bases from J, the junction contained 8 bases not matched to a gene. CDR3 size: 15 residues. In germline, CDR1 is LGHDT, CDR2 YNNKEL (reference sequence).

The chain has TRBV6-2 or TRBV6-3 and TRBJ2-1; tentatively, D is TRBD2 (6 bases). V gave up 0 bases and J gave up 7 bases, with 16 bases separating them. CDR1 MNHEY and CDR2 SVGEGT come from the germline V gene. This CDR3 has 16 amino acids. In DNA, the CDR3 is TGTGCCAGCAGTTACTCCCCCGGGACTGGCCTTAATGAGCAGTTCTTC. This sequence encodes CASSYSPGTGLNEQFF.

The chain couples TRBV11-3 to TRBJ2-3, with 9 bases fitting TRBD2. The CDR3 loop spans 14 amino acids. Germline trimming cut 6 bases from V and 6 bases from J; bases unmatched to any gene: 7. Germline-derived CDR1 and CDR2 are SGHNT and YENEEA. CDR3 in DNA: TGTGCCAGCAGTCCTAGCGGGGCCACGGATACGCAGTATTTT. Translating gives CASSPSGATDTQYF.

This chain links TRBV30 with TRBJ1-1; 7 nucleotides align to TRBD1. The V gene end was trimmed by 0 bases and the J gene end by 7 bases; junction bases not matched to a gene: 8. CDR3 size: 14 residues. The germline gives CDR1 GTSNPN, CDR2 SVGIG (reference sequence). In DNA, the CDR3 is TGTGCCTGGAGTGTAAGAGGGGGCATAGTTGAAGCTTTCTTT. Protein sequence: CAWSVRGGIVEAFF. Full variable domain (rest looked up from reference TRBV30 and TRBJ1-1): SQTIHQWPATLVQPVGSPLSLECTVEGTSNPNLYWYRQAAGRGLQLLFYSVGIGQISSEVPQNLSASRPQDRQFILSSKKLLLSDSGFYLCAWSVRGGIVEAFFGQGTRLTVV.

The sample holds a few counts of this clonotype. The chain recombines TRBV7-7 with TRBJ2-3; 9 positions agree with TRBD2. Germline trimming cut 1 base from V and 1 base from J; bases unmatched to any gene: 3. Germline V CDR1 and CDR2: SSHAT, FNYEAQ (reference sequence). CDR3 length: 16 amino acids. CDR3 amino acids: CASSLGTSVRTDTQYF. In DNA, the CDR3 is TGTGCCAGCAGCTTAGGGACTAGCGTTCGCACAGATACGCAGTATTTT.

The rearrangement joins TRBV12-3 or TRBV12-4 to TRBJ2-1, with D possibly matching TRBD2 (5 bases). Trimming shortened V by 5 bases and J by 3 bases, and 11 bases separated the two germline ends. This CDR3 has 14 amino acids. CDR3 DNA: TGTGCCAGCAGTAGCGGTTCACTCTACAATGAGCAGTTCTTC. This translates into CASSSGSLYNEQFF.

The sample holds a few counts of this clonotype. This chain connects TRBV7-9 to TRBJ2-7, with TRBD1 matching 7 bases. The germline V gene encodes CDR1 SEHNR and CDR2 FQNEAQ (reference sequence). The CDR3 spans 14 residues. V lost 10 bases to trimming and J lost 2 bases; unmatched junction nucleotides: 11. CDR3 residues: CAIPSRGTAYEQYF. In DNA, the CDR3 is TGTGCCATCCCATCTAGGGGGACAGCCTACGAGCAGTACTTC.

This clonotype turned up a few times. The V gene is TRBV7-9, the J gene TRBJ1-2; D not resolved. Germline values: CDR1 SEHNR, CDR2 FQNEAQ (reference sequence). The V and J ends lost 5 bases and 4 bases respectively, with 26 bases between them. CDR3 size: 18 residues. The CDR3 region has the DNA TGTGCCAGCAGCGAACACGAATATCCGCCGGGTGCCCGCTATGGCTACACCTTC. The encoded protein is CASSEHEYPPGARYGYTF. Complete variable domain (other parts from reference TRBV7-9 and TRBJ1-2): DTGVSQNPRHKITKRGQNVTFRCDPISEHNRLYWYRQTLGQGPEFLTYFQNEAQLEKSRLLSDRFSAERPKGSFSTLEIQRTEQGDSAMYLCASSEHEYPPGARYGYTFGSGTRLTVV.

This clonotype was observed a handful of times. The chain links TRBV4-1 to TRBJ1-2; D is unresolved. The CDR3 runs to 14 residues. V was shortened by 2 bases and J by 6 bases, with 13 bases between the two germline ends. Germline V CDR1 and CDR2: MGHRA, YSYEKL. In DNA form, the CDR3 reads TGCGCCAGCAGCCAAAGCGAATTCGGTAATGGCTACACCTTC. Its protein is CASSQSEFGNGYTF.

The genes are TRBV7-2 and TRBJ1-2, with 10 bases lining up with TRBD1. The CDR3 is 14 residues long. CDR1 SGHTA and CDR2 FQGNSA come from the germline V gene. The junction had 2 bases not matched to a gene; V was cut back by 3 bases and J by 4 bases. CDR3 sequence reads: CASSFGQGGYGYTF. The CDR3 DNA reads TGTGCCAGCAGCTTTGGACAGGGGGGCTATGGCTACACCTTC.

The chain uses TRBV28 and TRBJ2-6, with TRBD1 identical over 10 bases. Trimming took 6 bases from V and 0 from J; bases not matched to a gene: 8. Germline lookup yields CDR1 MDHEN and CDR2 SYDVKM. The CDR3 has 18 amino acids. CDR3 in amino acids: CASRRRQGAGSGANVLTF. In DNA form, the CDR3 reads TGTGCCAGCAGACGCCGACAGGGGGCCGGCTCTGGGGCCAACGTCCTGACTTTC.

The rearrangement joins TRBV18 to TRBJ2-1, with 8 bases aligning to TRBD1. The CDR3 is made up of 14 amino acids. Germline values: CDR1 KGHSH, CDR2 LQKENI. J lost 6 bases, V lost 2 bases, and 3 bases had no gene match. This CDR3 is CASSPGTGFNEQFF. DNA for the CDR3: TGTGCCAGCTCACCAGGGACAGGATTCAATGAGCAGTTCTTC.

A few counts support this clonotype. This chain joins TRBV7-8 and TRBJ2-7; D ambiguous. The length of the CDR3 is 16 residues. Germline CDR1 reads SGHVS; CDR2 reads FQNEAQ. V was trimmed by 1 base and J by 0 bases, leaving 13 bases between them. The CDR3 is CASSLDLAGSSYEQYF. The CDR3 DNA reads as TGTGCCAGCAGCTTAGACCTGGCAGGTTCCTCCTACGAGCAGTACTTC.

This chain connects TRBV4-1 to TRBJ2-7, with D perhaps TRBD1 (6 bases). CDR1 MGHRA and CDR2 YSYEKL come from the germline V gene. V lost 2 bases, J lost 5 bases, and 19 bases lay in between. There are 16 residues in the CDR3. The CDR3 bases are TGCGCCAGCAGCCAAACGATCGATGGACAGTACCACGAGCAGTACTTC. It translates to CASSQTIDGQYHEQYF.